This TCR beta chain was obtained from a study of blood T cell dynamics during melanoma immunotherapy. Whole-study context: Standard first-line treatment here was pembrolizumab or nivolumab plus ipilimumab in metastatic melanoma.

Indicated time point: pre-treatment baseline. Apart from two fast progressors, RECIST 1.1 response was judged 12 weeks post-infusion. Patients with prior systemic cancer treatment, concomitant immunosuppressants, or other active malignancies were excluded. A single count supports this clone. Method: immunoSEQ multiplex PCR; TCRdb's copy keeps in-frame clones and lacks some. The sample shows around 12,000 clones, approximately 84% of them seen only once. The CDR3 is made up of 19 amino acids. Trimming cost V 2 bases and J 6 bases; bases outside gene matches: 18. Per the germline V gene, CDR1 is SGHVS and CDR2 is FNYEAQ.

The specimen was blood, collected from a patient treated with checkpoint blockade. This rearrangement joins TRBV7-6 to TRBJ2-1, with 8 positions matching TRBD2. This receptor was taken from a human donor with melanoma. CDR3 region: CASSLSPVEPGGYLNEQFF. In DNA, the CDR3 is TGTGCCAGCAGCTTATCCCCCGTAGAGCCGGGAGGGTATCTCAATGAGCAGTTCTTC.